This entry lists 24 T cell receptor beta chains sequenced from one sample in a study of CXCR3-negative and CXCR3-positive naive CD8 T cells. UMI labels and 5' RACE were used to prepare the TRB cDNA libraries. TCRdb re-analyzed the 5' RACE reads; it lists each CDR3 protein once, without DNA. The sample has 55,000 to 70,000 distinct CDR3 sequences. Sequenced input: memory CD8+ T cells from blood. These receptors all come from a human donor in good health. Some clones in this sample may be carry-over from other donors' samples.

The chain links TRBV29-1 to TRBJ2-3; no DNA is available, so the TRBD1 call from TCRdb remains unchecked. Germline assignment: CDR1 SQVTM and CDR2 ANQGSEA. This CDR3 contains 14 residues. Here the CDR3 reads CSVVDRGFSDTQYF.

This sequence joins TRBV5-1 and TRBJ1-5; TCRdb returns TRBD1, unconfirmable since there is no DNA. The CDR3 runs to 14 residues. CDR1 SGHRS and CDR2 YFSETQ come from the germline V gene. CDR3 region: CASSLVPYGEPQHF.

The chain carries TRBV20-1 and TRBJ2-7; absent DNA, TCRdb's TRBD1 call cannot be checked. The germline gives CDR1 DFQATT, CDR2 SNEGSKA (reference sequence). CDR3 length equals 15 residues. CDR3 in amino acids: CSARAIGQTAYEQYF.

The chain joins TRBV29-1 to TRBJ2-2; TCRdb gives TRBD1 as the D gene, but with no DNA this cannot be confirmed. The germline V gene encodes CDR1 SQVTM and CDR2 ANQGSEA. The CDR3 has 14 amino acids. The CDR3 loop is CSVVGTGAPGELFF.

V is TRBV28 and J is TRBJ1-2. Germline V gene data show CDR1 as MDHEN and CDR2 as SYDVKM. CDR3 size: 13 residues. The CDR3 loop reads CASSPRGSSRDTF.

By frequency, this clonotype is medium-sized. The chain recombines TRBV7-2 with TRBJ2-7. This CDR3 comprises 13 residues. CDR1 and CDR2 from the germline V gene are SGHTA and FQGNSA. CDR3: CASSSVPTYEQYF.

The rearrangement uses TRBV7-2 and TRBJ2-7; TCRdb returns TRBD2, unconfirmable since there is no DNA. Germline V lookup: CDR1 SGHTA, CDR2 FQGNSA. This CDR3 comprises 14 residues. CDR3 protein: CASSFLLGAYEQYF.

V gene TRBV20-1 combines with J gene TRBJ2-7; the TRBD1 assignment by TCRdb is unverifiable without DNA. The CDR3 is 14 residues long. CDR1 and CDR2 (germline): DFQATT, SNEGSKA (reference sequence). The CDR3 region is CSAREGQGAYEQYF.

This sequence joins TRBV6-5 and TRBJ2-3; there is no DNA to check the TCRdb D call of TRBD2. The CDR3 extends over 16 amino acids. Germline CDR1 is MNHEY and CDR2 is SVGAGI. Here the CDR3 reads CASSYSLAGAEATQYF.

V gene TRBV7-6 combines with J gene TRBJ2-1. There are 16 residues in the CDR3. CDR1 is SGHVS, CDR2 FNYEAQ, per germline. CDR3 in amino acids: CASSLGIPRVGNEQFF.

The chain has TRBV29-1 and TRBJ2-1; there is no DNA to check the TCRdb D call of TRBD2. Germline V gene data show CDR1 as SQVTM and CDR2 as ANQGSEA. The CDR3 spans 14 residues. The chain's CDR3 is CSGGVTSGGNEQFF.

The chain uses TRBV11-2 and TRBJ1-2. CDR1 is SGHAT and CDR2 is FQNNGV in the germline V gene. CDR3 length: 12 amino acids. The CDR3 loop is CASYNVKYGYTF.

The rearrangement joins TRBV29-1 to TRBJ1-1. The CDR3 loop spans 12 amino acids. Germline values: CDR1 SQVTM, CDR2 ANQGSEA. Here the CDR3 reads CSVVQRNTEAFF.

This CDR3 is CASSMDINEQFF. The V call is TRBV19, the J call TRBJ2-1. Germline assignment: CDR1 LNHDA and CDR2 SQIVND (reference sequence). The CDR3 runs 12 residues.

Judged by frequency, this clonotype is medium-sized. The rearrangement uses TRBV29-1 and TRBJ1-5; TCRdb outputs TRBD1, but without DNA this stays unchecked. CDR1 and CDR2 (germline): SQVTM, ANQGSEA. The CDR3 has 12 amino acids. CDR3 sequence: CSGGQPEGPQHF.

The chain is built from TRBV7-7 and TRBJ2-5; the D call of TRBD1 rests on TCRdb alone, since no DNA is present to check it. CDR3 size: 15 residues. CDR1 SSHAT and CDR2 FNYEAQ come from the germline V gene (reference sequence). The CDR3 here is CASSRGTGLQETQYF. Full variable domain (rest looked up from reference TRBV7-7 and TRBJ2-5): GAGVSQSPRYKVTKRGQDVTLRCDPISSHATLYWYQQALGQGPEFLTYFNYEAQPDKSGLPSDRFSAERPEGSISTLTIQRTEQRDSAMYRCASSRGTGLQETQYFGPGTRLLVL.

The CDR3: CASSPSRDRAYEQYF. The V call is TRBV28, the J call TRBJ2-7; TCRdb's assignment of TRBD1 cannot be checked, as there is no DNA. There are 15 residues in the CDR3. Germline assignment: CDR1 MDHEN and CDR2 SYDVKM.

V usage is TRBV7-9 and J usage is TRBJ2-2; TCRdb indicates TRBD2, and absent DNA this call remains unverified. The CDR3 totals 16 residues. The V gene's germline CDR1 is SEHNR and CDR2 FQNEAQ (reference sequence). This CDR3 is CASSPATLWDTGELFF.

This CDR3 is CASWTGKGYTF. The chain is built from TRBV6-5 and TRBJ1-2; TCRdb proposes TRBD1, but this gene call is untestable without DNA. CDR3 length: 11 amino acids. Germline CDR1 MNHEY, CDR2 SVGAGI.

This sequence joins TRBV5-6 and TRBJ2-5; the TCRdb call, TRBD2, lacks DNA for checking. Germline CDR1 and CDR2: SGHDT and YYEEEE. The CDR3 spans 11 residues. This chain's CDR3 is CASSTGTSGYF.

The chain's CDR3 is CASSFLGSLLQETQYF. This chain joins TRBV28 and TRBJ2-5. CDR3 length: 16 amino acids. Germline CDR1 and CDR2: MDHEN and SYDVKM. Based on the CDR3 plus reference TRBV28 and TRBJ2-5, the full variable domain is DVKVTQSSRYLVKRTGEKVFLECVQDMDHENMFWYRQDPGLGLRLIYFSYDVKMKEKGDIPEGYSVSREKKERFSLILESASTNQTSMYLCASSFLGSLLQETQYFGPGTRLLVL.

The rearrangement links TRBV29-1 to TRBJ2-1. The germline CDR1 and CDR2 sequences are SQVTM and ANQGSEA. CDR3 length: 11 amino acids. Here the CDR3 reads CSVEGVNEQFF.

The chain carries TRBV19 and TRBJ2-1; TCRdb lists TRBD2, though no DNA is available to test this call. The CDR3 runs 15 residues. CDR1 and CDR2 from the germline V gene are LNHDA and SQIVND (reference sequence). This chain's CDR3 is CASSMGRADYNEQFF.

The genes are TRBV5-1 and TRBJ2-7; the D call of TRBD1 rests on TCRdb alone, since no DNA is present to check it. The CDR3 is made up of 13 amino acids. Per germline, CDR1 SGHRS and CDR2 YFSETQ. CDR3 region: CASRSRFGDEQYF.